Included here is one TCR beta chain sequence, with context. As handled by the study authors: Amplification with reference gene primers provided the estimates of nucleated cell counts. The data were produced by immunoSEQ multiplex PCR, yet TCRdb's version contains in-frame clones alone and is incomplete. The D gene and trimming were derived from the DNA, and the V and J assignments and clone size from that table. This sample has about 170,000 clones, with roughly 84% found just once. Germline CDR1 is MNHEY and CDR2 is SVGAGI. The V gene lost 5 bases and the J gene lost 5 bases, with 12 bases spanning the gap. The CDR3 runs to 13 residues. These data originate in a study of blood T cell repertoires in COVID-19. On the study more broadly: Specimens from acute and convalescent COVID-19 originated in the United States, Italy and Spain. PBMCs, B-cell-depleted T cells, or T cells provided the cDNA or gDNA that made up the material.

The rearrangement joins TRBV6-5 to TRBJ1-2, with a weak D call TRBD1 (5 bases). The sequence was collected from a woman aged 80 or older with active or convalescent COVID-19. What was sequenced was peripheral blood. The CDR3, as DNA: TGTGCCAGCAGTCCCCCTGGGGCGTATGGCTACACCTTC. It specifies CASSPPGAYGYTF.